This T cell receptor (beta chain) was observed in a study of Ad26.COV2.S vaccination and SARS-CoV-2 variants. At the level of the study: Ad26.COV2.S shots went into the muscle once or twice, 56 days apart.

Using immunoSEQ multiplex PCR, the repertoire was profiled, and TCRdb retains in-frame clones only, with some absent. The data show about 680,000 clones, roughly 90% seen once. This clone was counted at least ten times. The treatment here: some 19 received Ad26.COV2.S at low or high dose, single or two shots; several received placebo; per-sample allocation not given. It was on day 63 after the first vaccine or placebo injection that samples were taken. An Ad26 vector was used to express Wuhan-strain SARS-CoV-2 spike as the vaccine. This CDR3 has 12 residues. The V gene end was trimmed by 4 bases and the J gene end by 7 bases; junction bases not matched to a gene: 2. Germline loops: CDR1 KGHDR, CDR2 SFDVKD.

The chain joins TRBV24-1 to TRBJ1-2; 7 bases fit TRBD1. This sample comprised peripheral blood, obtained in a trial of Ad26.COV2.S vaccine versus placebo. The clonotype originates from a person aged 18-65 years who received the Ad26.COV2.S COVID-19 vaccine or a placebo. This CDR3 reads CATSDNRGGYTF. The CDR3 coding sequence is TGTGCCACCAGTGACAACAGGGGTGGCTACACCTTC.